This is a list of T cell receptor beta chains from one sample in a study of CD8 T cells in Susac syndrome. A single record per CDR3 protein comes from TCRdb applying MiXCR to the immunoSEQ multiplex PCR reads. This repertoire shows about 200,000 distinct CDR3 sequences, roughly nine tenths found once; its top ten account for around 0.1%. Sequencing used CD4+ T cells from PBMCs. These receptors originate from a human donor with Susac syndrome. Each CDR3 is given with its conserved first and last residue. The D gene is left open where the match is weak. Clone sizes are given selectively: once, few, many, or a class where the clone is expanded.

>TRBJ1-4|TRBV18|.|TRBD1
TGTGCCAGCTCACCACCGGGACAGGAGAATGAAAAACTGTTTTTT
CASSPPGQENEKLFF
>TRBJ1-2|TRBV18|.|.
TGTGCCAGCTCACCGTTCCCGGATTCTAACTATGGCTACACCTTC
CASSPFPDSNYGYTF
>TRBJ2-1|TRBV5-1|.|TRBD2
TGCGCCAGCAGGGAGACTAGCGGGGGATACAATGAGCAGTTCTTC
CASRETSGGYNEQFF
>TRBJ2-3|TRBV7-9|.|.
TGTGCCAGCAGCTTATTAGGTAGATATACGCAGTATTTT
CASSLLGRYTQYF
>TRBJ2-7|TRBV25-1|.|TRBD1
TGTGCCAGCAGAGAAGGGGGGGGACAGGGGGCCTACGAGCAGTACTTC
CASREGGGQGAYEQYF
>TRBJ2-1|TRBV12-3/TRBV12-4|.|TRBD2
TGTGCCAGCAGTCTCAGACTAGCGGGGGGGCCCTACAATGAGCAGTTCTTC
CASSLRLAGGPYNEQFF
>TRBJ2-7|TRBV7-3|once|TRBD1
TGTGCCAGCAGCTCAAGGACTCCCGGGACAGGCTACAACGAGCAGTACTTC
CASSSRTPGTGYNEQYF
>TRBJ1-1|TRBV28|.|.
TGTGCCAGCAGTGAGCTGAACACTGAAGCTTTCTTT
CASSELNTEAFF
>TRBJ1-2|TRBV10-3|.|.
TGTGCCATGTGGCAAAACTATGGCTACACCTTC
CAMWQNYGYTF
>TRBJ1-1|TRBV9|.|.
TGTGCCAGCAGCAGAGAACGGGTTTCCACTGAAGCTTTCTTT
CASSRERVSTEAFF
>TRBJ2-6|TRBV5-4|.|.
TGTGCCAGCAGGCAAGACGGCAGCTCTGGGGCCAACGTCCTGACTTTC
CASRQDGSSGANVLTF
>TRBJ1-1|TRBV12-3/TRBV12-4|.|TRBD1
TGTGCCAGCAGTTTAGGACAGGGCCAATCTGAAGCTTTCTTT
CASSLGQGQSEAFF
>TRBJ2-1|TRBV28|.|TRBD2
TGTGCCATACTAGCGGGAGTAAAGAATGAGCAGTTCTTC
CAILAGVKNEQFF
>TRBJ1-1|TRBV3-1|.|.
TGTGCCAGCAGCCGAGATTCCAGGAACACTGAAGCTTTCTTT
CASSRDSRNTEAFF
>TRBJ1-1|TRBV2|once|.
TGTGCCAGCACCGGGGTGAGCATGAACACTGAAGCTTTCTTT
CASTGVSMNTEAFF
>TRBJ2-7|TRBV15|.|TRBD2
TGTGCCACCAGCACGGGACTAGCGGCGGCCTACGAGCAGTACTTC
CATSTGLAAAYEQYF
>TRBJ2-7|TRBV4-1|.|TRBD2
TGCGCCAGCAGCCAACTAGCGGGAAGGTACGAGCAGTACTTC
CASSQLAGRYEQYF
>TRBJ2-3|TRBV5-4|few|.
TGTGCCAGCAGCTCCCTGGGGACAGATACGCAGTATTTT
CASSSLGTDTQYF
>TRBJ1-1|TRBV3-1|.|.
TGTGCCAGCAGCCAAGTCTACAACACTGAAGCTTTCTTT
CASSQVYNTEAFF
>TRBJ2-2|TRBV6-2/TRBV6-3|.|.
TGTGCCAGCAGTATCACTACAGACACCGGGGAGCTGTTTTTT
CASSITTDTGELFF
>TRBJ2-5|TRBV11-2|.|.
TGTGCCAGCAGCTTAGAATTTAGCGTTGACTTC
CASSLEFSVDF
>TRBJ2-1|TRBV12-3/TRBV12-4|.|.
TGTGCCAGCAGTTTAGTCGATAATGAGCAGTTCTTC
CASSLVDNEQFF
>TRBJ1-5|TRBV6-1|.|.
TGTGCCAGCAGTGAAGTTGGGGGGCCAGGAATTCCGAGCAATCAGCCCCAGCATTTT
CASSEVGGPGIPSNQPQHF
>TRBJ2-3|TRBV24-1|.|TRBD2
TGTGCCACCAGTGAGGGGACTAGCGGCATTCTGCCAGATACGCAGTATTTT
CATSEGTSGILPDTQYF
>TRBJ2-1|TRBV3-1|.|.
TGTGCCAGCAGCCAAGGTCTCCAGGGCGAGCAGTTCTTC
CASSQGLQGEQFF
>TRBJ1-2|TRBV28|.|.
TGTGCCAGCAGTGCGGACAGTTATGGCTACACCTTC
CASSADSYGYTF
>TRBJ2-1|TRBV12-3/TRBV12-4|.|TRBD2
TGTGCCAGCAGCCGACTAGCGGGGACACTCTACAATGAGCAGTTCTTC
CASSRLAGTLYNEQFF
>TRBJ2-3|TRBV20-1|.|.
TGCAGTGCTAGGGTCAGGGCCCTCACAGATACGCAGTATTTT
CSARVRALTDTQYF
>TRBJ2-7|TRBV30|.|.
TGTGCCTGGAATCGAGGTAGGGGGTCCTACGAGCAGTACTTC
CAWNRGRGSYEQYF
>TRBJ2-7|TRBV20-1|.|TRBD2
TGCAGTGCGCCCGGGACTAGCGGGAGCGGTTTCTACGAGCAGTACTTC
CSAPGTSGSGFYEQYF
>TRBJ2-3|TRBV14|.|TRBD2
TGTGCCAGCAGCCAAGATAGACTAGCCTTAAATTTT
CASSQDRLALNF